The 23 T cell receptor beta chains below come from one sample, sequenced in a study of cytomegalovirus exposure and HLA in healthy donors. The PCR ran on 60 Vbeta and 13 Jbeta primers. The data were produced by immunoSEQ multiplex PCR, yet TCRdb's version contains in-frame clones alone and is incomplete. The table lists some 29,000 clones, around two fifths of them singletons. The sequencing input was PBMCs. The receptors were sampled from a woman in her forties or fifties in good health and CMV-seronegative.

The chain uses TRBV19 and TRBJ2-2, with D possibly TRBD2 on 6 matching bases. CDR3 size: 16 residues. Germline lookup yields CDR1 LNHDA and CDR2 SQIVND (reference sequence). V was trimmed by 3 bases and J by 6 bases, leaving 17 bases between them. The CDR3 here is CASSIPPPSAPGELFF. Written as DNA, the CDR3 is TGTGCCAGTAGTATCCCCCCCCCTAGCGCGCCCGGGGAGCTGTTTTTT.

The gene calls are TRBV5-1 and TRBJ1-2; D remains unclear. Per the germline V gene, CDR1 is SGHRS and CDR2 is YFSETQ. The CDR3 extends over 14 amino acids. The V and J ends lost 4 bases and 0 bases respectively, with 10 bases between them. The CDR3 DNA reads TGCGCCAGCAGCCCCCTGGGCGCTAACTATGGCTACACCTTC. Translating gives CASSPLGANYGYTF.

V usage is TRBV1 and J usage is TRBJ2-1; TRBD1, the table's D call, was not compared with the DNA. TRBV1 is assigned pseudogene status. The CDR3 runs to 16 residues. In DNA form, the CDR3 reads TGCACCAGCAGCCAACCCCGGGACAGGGAAAGCAATGAGCAGTTCTTC. Its protein is CTSSQPRDRESNEQFF.

The chain couples TRBV14 to TRBJ2-7; the D is unclear. This CDR3 contains 15 residues. The germline V gene encodes CDR1 SGHDN and CDR2 FVKESK. Trimming left V 4 bases short and J 3 bases short, with 16 bases between. The CDR3 sequence is CASSPLRQASYEQYF. CDR3 coding DNA: TGTGCCAGCAGCCCTCTCCGGCAGGCCAGCTACGAGCAGTACTTC. The variable domain in full, completed from reference TRBV14 and TRBJ2-7, reads EAGVTQFPSHSVIEKGQTVTLRCDPISGHDNLYWYRRVMGKEIKFLLHFVKESKQDESGMPNNRFLAERTGGTYSTLKVQPAELEDSGVYFCASSPLRQASYEQYFGPGTRLTVT.

This clone was seen a few times. The chain carries TRBV5-6 and TRBJ1-2; D is undetermined. Germline V CDR1 and CDR2: SGHDT, YYEEEE. Trimming took 2 bases from V and 8 from J, leaving 13 bases between them. The CDR3 has 13 residues. Here the CDR3 DNA reads TGTGCCAGCAGCTTTGGCGGGAACGGGGGCTACACCTTC. Residues: CASSFGGNGGYTF.

The J gene is TRBJ2-7, the V gene TRBV5-1; 8 positions agree with TRBD2. The CDR3 has 15 residues. Per germline, CDR1 SGHRS and CDR2 YFSETQ. V dropped 3 bases and J dropped 0; count of bases not matched to a gene: 5. CDR3 DNA sequence: TGCGCCAGCAGCTCCAACAGCGGGAGCTCCTACGAGCAGTACTTC. Protein: CASSSNSGSSYEQYF. Looking up the rest from reference TRBV5-1 and TRBJ2-7 gives the full variable domain: KAGVTQTPRYLIKTRGQQVTLSCSPISGHRSVSWYQQTPGQGLQFLFEYFSETQRNKGNFPGRFSGRQFSNSRSEMNVSTLELGDSALYLCASSSNSGSSYEQYFGPGTRLTVT.

J is TRBJ1-4 and V is TRBV23-1, with D hard to call. TRBV23-1 is marked as an open reading frame, function uncertain. The CDR3 loop spans 18 amino acids. V gave up 4 bases and J gave up 0 bases, with 18 bases separating them. For the CDR3, the DNA is TGCGCCAGCAGTCCCAATCCTACTACCGCCTCAACTAATGAAAAACTGTTTTTT. Protein sequence: CASSPNPTTASTNEKLFF.

The chain is built from TRBV27 and TRBJ1-2; TRBD1 aligns across 9 bases. CDR1 and CDR2 (germline): MNHEY, SMNVEV (reference sequence). The CDR3 length is 14 residues. Trimming cost V 6 bases and J 1 base; bases outside gene matches: 3. For the CDR3, the DNA is TGTGCCAGCAGGGGGACAGGGCTTAACTATGGCTACACCTTC. Its protein product is CASRGTGLNYGYTF.

This clone was seen a handful of times. V usage is TRBV30 and J usage is TRBJ1-3, with TRBD1 matching over 7 bases. Losses at the gene ends were 5 bases for V and 4 bases for J; bases not matched to a gene: 5. The CDR3 has 13 residues. Germline values: CDR1 GTSNPN, CDR2 SVGIG (reference sequence). The CDR3 nucleotides are TGTGCCTGGGACAGGGTCGTAGGAAACACCATATATTTT. Its translation is CAWDRVVGNTIYF.

The chain recombines TRBV14 with TRBJ2-1; D unclear. The CDR3 is made up of 14 amino acids. V was shortened by 1 base and J by 4 bases, with 8 bases between the two germline ends. Germline loops: CDR1 SGHDN, CDR2 FVKESK. CDR3 in amino acids: CASSQATYYNEQFF. CDR3 DNA sequence: TGTGCCAGCAGCCAAGCAACTTATTACAATGAGCAGTTCTTC.

The rearrangement uses TRBV10-1 and TRBJ1-1, with a weak D call TRBD1 (6 bases). V lost 2 bases and J 3 bases, leaving 10 bases between the germline ends. The germline gives CDR1 WNHNN, CDR2 SYGVQD (reference sequence). The CDR3 runs to 14 residues. The CDR3: CASSEQGPYTEAFF. CDR3 coding DNA: TGCGCCAGCAGTGAGCAGGGGCCTTACACTGAAGCTTTCTTT.

The rearrangement links TRBV9 to TRBJ2-3; perhaps TRBD2 as D (6 bases). CDR3 length: 16 residues. Germline lookup yields CDR1 SGDLS and CDR2 YYNGEE. Between the trimmed V and J ends, which lost 0 bases and 4 bases, there was a span of 15 bases. The CDR3 loop reads CASSVVLQGGSDTQYF. DNA of the CDR3: TGTGCCAGCAGCGTAGTGCTTCAGGGAGGCTCAGATACGCAGTATTTT.

The rearrangement joins TRBV5-4 to TRBJ2-2; D ambiguous. Trimming shortened V by 2 bases and J by 1 base, and 9 bases separated the two germline ends. Germline assignment: CDR1 SGHNT and CDR2 YYREEE (reference sequence). The CDR3 spans 15 residues. The CDR3 DNA reads TGTGCCAGCAGCTTTATCCCTATGAACACCGGGGAGCTGTTTTTT. Encoded protein: CASSFIPMNTGELFF. The full variable domain, in which reference TRBV5-4 and TRBJ2-2 provide the parts outside the CDR3, is ETGVTQSPTHLIKTRGQQVTLRCSSQSGHNTVSWYQQALGQGPQFIFQYYREEENGRGNFPPRFSGLQFPNYSSELNVNALELDDSALYLCASSFIPMNTGELFFGEGSRLTVL.

This clone was counted only a few times. The chain links TRBV11-2 to TRBJ1-6; D not resolved. Per germline, CDR1 SGHAT and CDR2 FQNNGV. Deletions cut 4 bases from V and 6 bases from J, with 13 bases between. The CDR3 extends over 15 amino acids. This CDR3 reads CASSSGPAGNSPLHF. The CDR3 DNA reads TGTGCCAGCAGCTCCGGACCGGCGGGTAATTCACCCCTCCACTTT.

In DNA form, the CDR3 reads TGTGCCAGCAGCATCAGAGCGGGGGAGACCTACGAGCAGTACTTC. This gives the protein CASSIRAGETYEQYF. The rearrangement uses TRBV7-2 and TRBJ2-5, with 8 bases that match TRBD2. TRBJ2-7 explains the end of the DNA better; the J call may be wrong. Per germline, CDR1 SGHTA and CDR2 FQGNSA. This CDR3 spans 15 amino acids.

In its sample, this clone was seen a few times. J is TRBJ1-1 and V is TRBV4-2; D is ambiguous. The germline V gene encodes CDR1 LGHNA and CDR2 YNFKEQ. V was trimmed by 0 bases and J by 0 bases, leaving 11 bases between them. This CDR3 has 16 residues. Here the CDR3 reads CASSQDLPRMNTEAFF. The CDR3 nucleotides are TGTGCCAGCAGCCAAGATTTGCCCAGGATGAACACTGAAGCTTTCTTT.

The chain joins TRBV5-1 to TRBJ2-5; D is ambiguous. Germline V gives CDR1 SGHRS, CDR2 YFSETQ. The CDR3 contains 13 residues. V shed 0 bases and J shed 2 bases, with 5 bases lying between them. CDR3 DNA: TGCGCCAGCAGCTTGGCCCATCAAGAGACCCAGTACTTC. This translates into CASSLAHQETQYF.

The rearrangement joins TRBV2 to TRBJ1-4, with D possibly TRBD1 on 5 matching bases. This CDR3 is 13 amino acids long. The V end lost 7 bases, the J end lost 6 bases, and 12 bases lay between the germline ends. Germline V lookup: CDR1 SNHLY, CDR2 FYNNEI. CDR3 DNA: TGTGCCAGCAAAGGGGCAGCGCATGAAAAACTGTTTTTT. Translated: CASKGAAHEKLFF.

The chain carries TRBV5-4 and TRBJ2-6; 9 bases match TRBD2. Germline-derived CDR1 and CDR2 are SGHNT and YYREEE (reference sequence). V shed 3 bases, J shed 4 bases, and the junction held 11 bases outside the gene matches. The CDR3 loop spans 18 amino acids. In nucleotides, the CDR3 is TGTGCCAGCAGCTCTAAGACTAGCGGACCCAGGGGGGCCAACGTCCTGACTTTC. Translating it yields CASSSKTSGPRGANVLTF. The whole variable domain, filled in from reference TRBV5-4 and TRBJ2-6, reads ETGVTQSPTHLIKTRGQQVTLRCSSQSGHNTVSWYQQALGQGPQFIFQYYREEENGRGNFPPRFSGLQFPNYSSELNVNALELDDSALYLCASSSKTSGPRGANVLTFGAGSRLTVL.

The CDR3: CASSLGQGRDEQFF. In nucleotides, the CDR3 is TGCGCCAGCAGCTTGGGACAGGGGAGGGATGAGCAGTTCTTC. The chain uses TRBV5-1 and TRBJ2-1; D is possibly TRBD1 (8 bases). Trimming shortened V by 0 bases and J by 8 bases, and 12 bases separated the two germline ends. This CDR3 spans 14 amino acids. The germline CDR1 and CDR2 sequences are SGHRS and YFSETQ. Together with reference TRBV5-1 and TRBJ2-1, the CDR3 gives the full variable domain: KAGVTQTPRYLIKTRGQQVTLSCSPISGHRSVSWYQQTPGQGLQFLFEYFSETQRNKGNFPGRFSGRQFSNSRSEMNVSTLELGDSALYLCASSLGQGRDEQFFGPGTRLTVL.

The chain combines TRBV11-3 with TRBJ2-5; 10 bases are a match to TRBD2. The DNA end lines up better with TRBJ2-7; the J call may be wrong. Germline CDR1 reads SGHNT; CDR2 reads YENEEA. The CDR3 loop spans 14 amino acids. CDR3 amino acids: CASSLSGREYEQYF. CDR3 DNA sequence: TGTGCCAGCAGCTTAAGCGGGAGGGAATACGAGCAGTACTTC.

The genes are TRBV19 and TRBJ1-5, with 7 bases matching TRBD1. The germline gives CDR1 LNHDA, CDR2 SQIVND (reference sequence). The CDR3 extends over 15 amino acids. The V and J ends lost 5 bases and 6 bases, in that order; junction bases with no gene match: 10. The CDR3, as DNA: TGTGCCAGTAGTTCCACAGGGGAGGTGCGTCAGCCCCAGCATTTT. Translation: CASSSTGEVRQPQHF.

The chain is built from TRBV13 and TRBJ2-7, with 9 bases aligning to TRBD1. Losses at the gene ends were 5 bases for V and 0 bases for J; bases not matched to a gene: 5. CDR3 length: 15 residues. Germline values: CDR1 PRHDT, CDR2 FYEKMQ (reference sequence). CDR3 sequence reads: CASSPGQGPSYEQYF. CDR3 in DNA: TGTGCCAGCAGCCCCGGACAGGGGCCCTCCTACGAGCAGTACTTC.